This entry features one T cell receptor beta chain sequence. Its target is not known. The data are from a study of cytomegalovirus exposure and HLA in healthy donors. Looking at the study overall: Researchers previously reported finding roughly 120 million unique TCR beta sequences from about 170 million T cells. HLA-typed donors were the source of around 80 million unique TCRs, which an early data release held.

Study-level findings and limits: For most TCR sequences rarity was the rule, although some public TCRs occurred in many donors.

The CDR3 covers 13 residues. Trimming stripped 2 bases from V and 4 bases from J, with 9 bases between. Looked up from germline, CDR1 is GTSNPN and CDR2 is SVGIG (reference sequence). PCR used 60 Vbeta primers and 13 Jbeta primers. Using immunoSEQ multiplex PCR, the repertoire was profiled, and TCRdb retains in-frame clones only, with some absent. The sample holds about 150,000 clones; approximately 86% are singletons and the top ten take under 8%. The clonotype originates from a woman aged 45-65 years in good health and CMV-seropositive. The chain employs TRBV30 and TRBJ1-5; weak D call: TRBD1 (6 bases). Sequenced sample: PBMCs. CDR3 loop: CAWSSQGNQPQHF. The CDR3 DNA sequence: TGTGCCTGGAGTTCCCAGGGGAATCAGCCCCAGCATTTT. The complete variable domain, with remaining parts taken from reference TRBV30 and TRBJ1-5, reads SQTIHQWPATLVQPVGSPLSLECTVEGTSNPNLYWYRQAAGRGLQLLFYSVGIGQISSEVPQNLSASRPQDRQFILSSKKLLLSDSGFYLCAWSSQGNQPQHFGDGTRLSIL.